This is a list of T cell receptor beta chains from one sample in a study of shared clonotypes between healthy human individuals. Clones were read by immunoSEQ multiplex PCR, and TCRdb kept only the in-frame ones, dropping some. This sample has around 700,000 clones, with less than 80% found just once. The sample consisted of memory CD4+ T cells sorted from blood. These receptors were collected from a woman in her twenties or thirties in good health. Both conserved end residues are part of each CDR3. D genes are given only for firm matches. Clone size is not always given. Where it is, it says once, few, many or a class for expanded clones.

clone_size	j_call	d_call	v_call	cdr3_aa	cdr3_nt
-	TRBJ2-1	TRBD1	TRBV11-2	CASSPGQGAVDEQFF	TGTGCCAGCAGCCCCGGACAGGGGGCAGTGGATGAGCAGTTCTTC
-	TRBJ2-5	TRBD1	TRBV7-8	CASSPRDRLKETQYF	TGTGCCAGCAGCCCTAGGGACAGGCTAAAAGAGACCCAGTACTTC
-	TRBJ1-5	TRBD1	TRBV28	CASRSTGASNQPQHF	TGTGCCAGCAGATCGACAGGGGCCTCCAATCAGCCCCAGCATTTT
-	TRBJ2-1	-	TRBV6-5	CASSSSHEQFF	TGTGCCAGCAGTTCCTCTCATGAGCAGTTCTTC
-	TRBJ1-1	-	TRBV18	CASSPPRQVSGNTEAFF	TGTGCCAGCTCACCACCCCGACAGGTTTCGGGGAACACTGAAGCTTTCTTT
-	TRBJ1-1	TRBD1	TRBV28	CASRRQGGSEAFF	TGTGCCAGCAGGAGACAGGGTGGTAGTGAAGCTTTCTTT
-	TRBJ2-2	-	TRBV2	CASSETGLNTGELFF	TGTGCCAGCAGTGAGACGGGGCTTAACACCGGGGAGCTGTTTTTT
few	TRBJ2-1	-	TRBV7-3	CASSLDPSSYNEQFF	TGTGCCAGCAGCTTAGATCCGTCCTCCTACAATGAGCAGTTCTTC
few	TRBJ2-7	-	TRBV28	CASSPPPQGREQYF	TGTGCCAGCAGTCCGCCCCCACAGGGGAGGGAGCAGTACTTC
-	TRBJ1-1	-	TRBV5-1	CASSSRSGGGNTEAFF	TGCGCCAGCAGCTCTAGGTCGGGAGGGGGAAACACTGAAGCTTTCTTT
few	TRBJ2-2	-	TRBV11-1	CASSRYTGELFF	TGTGCCAGCAGCCGATATACCGGGGAGCTGTTTTTT
-	TRBJ2-3	TRBD2	TRBV5-4	CASSPTLAVTDTQYF	TGTGCCAGCAGCCCTACACTAGCGGTAACAGATACGCAGTATTTT
-	TRBJ2-1	TRBD2	TRBV29-1	CSVEGIAGGLFVAEQFF	TGCAGCGTTGAAGGAATAGCGGGAGGTTTATTCGTTGCTGAGCAGTTCTTC
once	TRBJ1-2	TRBD1	TRBV6-1	CASRDRDRGSHGYTF	TGTGCCAGCAGGGACCGGGACAGGGGAAGCCATGGCTACACCTTC
-	TRBJ2-1	-	TRBV27	CASRGLESRNEQFF	TGTGCCAGCCGCGGGCTAGAGTCCAGGAATGAGCAGTTCTTC
once	TRBJ2-5	TRBD1	TRBV18	CASSLLGTGDSKTQYF	TGTGCCAGCTCGCTGTTAGGGACAGGGGATTCGAAGACCCAGTACTTC
few	TRBJ2-1	TRBD2	TRBV5-1	CASRAGGINNEQFF	TGCGCCAGCAGAGCGGGAGGGATAAACAATGAGCAGTTCTTC
few	TRBJ1-5	-	TRBV27	CASTPRWRGTNQPQHF	TGTGCCAGCACCCCCAGGTGGCGCGGGACCAATCAGCCCCAGCATTTT
once	TRBJ1-1	-	TRBV5-1	CASSLVPGAAGTEAFF	TGCGCCAGCAGCTTGGTTCCGGGGGCGGCGGGAACTGAAGCTTTCTTT
-	TRBJ2-7	-	TRBV7-2	CASSQGRGIRAESYEQYF	TGTGCCAGCAGTCAGGGACGAGGGATTAGAGCCGAGTCCTACGAGCAGTACTTC
-	TRBJ2-1	TRBD1	TRBV7-2	CASSQDRGSYNEQFF	TGTGCCAGCAGCCAAGACAGGGGTTCCTACAATGAGCAGTTCTTC
few	TRBJ2-1	-	TRBV5-1	CASSLDAALYNEQFF	TGCGCCAGCAGCTTGGACGCGGCCTTGTACAATGAGCAGTTCTTC
-	TRBJ2-7	-	TRBV28	CASSGIAGLSSYEQYF	TGTGCCAGCAGTGGAATAGCCGGGCTCAGCTCCTACGAGCAGTACTTC
-	TRBJ1-1	-	TRBV2	CASSELGDTEAFF	TGTGCCAGCAGTGAATTGGGGGACACTGAAGCTTTCTTT
once	TRBJ2-1	TRBD2	TRBV14	CASSHGTSSFLHYNEQFF	TGTGCCAGCAGCCATGGGACTAGCTCCTTTCTCCATTACAATGAGCAGTTCTTC
-	TRBJ2-3	-	TRBV11-2	CASSLIQSSTDTQYF	TGTGCCAGCAGCTTAATCCAATCTAGCACAGATACGCAGTATTTT
few	TRBJ2-3	-	TRBV2	CASTTLLGADTQYF	TGTGCCAGCACCACCCTACTAGGCGCAGATACGCAGTATTTT
-	TRBJ1-1	TRBD1	TRBV28	CASSQGQTNTEAFF	TGTGCCAGCAGCCAGGGACAGACGAACACTGAAGCTTTCTTT
-	TRBJ1-5	-	TRBV28	CASSLTAPVGPQHF	TGTGCCAGCAGTCTAACAGCCCCAGTCGGGCCCCAGCATTTT
-	TRBJ2-7	TRBD2	TRBV4-1	CASSQENGRSYEQYF	TGCGCCAGCAGCCAAGAAAACGGGAGGTCCTACGAGCAGTACTTC
-	TRBJ2-5	TRBD2	TRBV5-1	CASSPGLAGGPGETQYF	TGCGCCAGCAGCCCCGGACTAGCGGGAGGGCCGGGAGAGACCCAGTACTTC
-	TRBJ2-2	TRBD1	TRBV5-1	CASSSSGTGWINTGELFF	TGCGCCAGCAGCTCAAGTGGGACAGGGTGGATTAACACCGGGGAGCTGTTTTTT
-	TRBJ2-2	-	TRBV18	CASSPPGWELFF	TGTGCCAGCTCACCTCCGGGTTGGGAGCTGTTTTTT
-	TRBJ1-5	TRBD1	TRBV18	CASSPSGQGRQPQHF	TGTGCCAGCTCACCTTCGGGACAGGGACGTCAGCCCCAGCATTTT
once	TRBJ1-2	-	TRBV29-1	CSVSRPEGYTF	TGCAGCGTATCGAGGCCGGAGGGCTACACCTTC
-	TRBJ1-2	-	TRBV20-1	CSAGWGYGYTF	TGCAGTGCTGGATGGGGGTACGGCTACACCTTC
few	TRBJ2-1	TRBD2	TRBV6-4	CASSDSSQRDLNEQFF	TGTGCCAGCAGTGACTCGAGTCAGCGGGACCTCAATGAGCAGTTCTTC
-	TRBJ2-7	-	TRBV10-1	CASSRYGGYEQYF	TGCGCCAGCAGTAGGTACGGAGGTTACGAGCAGTACTTC
-	TRBJ2-7	-	TRBV2	CASASSGGSYEQYF	TGTGCCAGCGCCAGCAGCGGCGGGTCCTACGAGCAGTACTTC
once	TRBJ2-2	TRBD2	TRBV5-4	CASSSSGRTDTGELFF	TGTGCCAGCAGCTCGAGCGGGAGGACGGACACCGGGGAGCTGTTTTTT
-	TRBJ2-6	-	TRBV4-1	CASSQDGTGSGANVLTF	TGCGCCAGCAGCCAAGACGGGACCGGCTCTGGGGCCAACGTCCTGACTTTC
-	TRBJ2-3	-	TRBV2	CASSENGGLSTDTQYF	TGTGCCAGCAGTGAGAACGGAGGACTAAGCACAGATACGCAGTATTTT
-	TRBJ2-1	-	TRBV30	CAHKGMGAGVNEQFF	TGTGCCCATAAGGGGATGGGGGCGGGAGTGAATGAGCAGTTCTTC
few	TRBJ1-2	TRBD1	TRBV5-1	CASSLPSDRDDYGYTF	TGCGCCAGCAGCTTACCCAGCGACAGGGATGACTATGGCTACACCTTC
-	TRBJ2-3	-	TRBV5-1	CASSLGASADTQYF	TGCGCCAGCAGCTTGGGGGCCTCGGCAGATACGCAGTATTTT